The 17 T cell receptor beta chains listed next were all sequenced from one sample in a study of T cells in Graves' hyperthyroidism and ophthalmopathy. From RNA transcripts, TCR beta CDR3 regions were amplified. TCR CDR3 underwent first-round RT-PCR with the HTBI primer set. TCRdb re-analysed the multiplex PCR reads in MiXCR, keeping a single row per CDR3 protein. The sample carries some 600,000 distinct CDR3 sequences, approximately 15% recorded once. Sequenced input: blood. The receptors here all came from a woman younger than 45 with Graves' hyperthyroidism that later progressed to Graves' ophthalmopathy.

This clonotype was observed many times. This chain links TRBV28 with TRBJ2-3, with unresolved D. V was cut by 7 bases and J by 2 bases, with 7 bases left in between. This CDR3 has 12 amino acids. The germline V gene has CDR1 MDHEN and CDR2 SYDVKM. DNA for the CDR3: TGTGCCAGCACGGCGTCCACAGATACGCAGTATTTT. As protein: CASTASTDTQYF.

Only a few counts were recorded for this clonotype. The chain combines TRBV7-9 with TRBJ1-2; 8 nucleotides line up with TRBD1. CDR3 length equals 15 residues. In germline, CDR1 is SEHNR, CDR2 FQNEAQ (reference sequence). Trimming cost V 5 bases and J 8 bases; bases outside gene matches: 13. In nucleotides, the CDR3 is TGTGCCAGCAGCGTAGTCGGACAGGGTTCAGAAGGCTACACCTTC. This translates into CASSVVGQGSEGYTF.

At least ten counts were recorded for this clonotype. The chain links TRBV10-3 to TRBJ2-3; a possible D gene is TRBD2 (6 bases). V dropped 2 bases and J dropped 0 bases, with 15 bases sitting between them. This CDR3 region has 17 residues. CDR1 is ENHRY, CDR2 SYGVKD, per germline. For the CDR3, the DNA is TGTGCCATCAGTGAGGACCCCGGAGGGGTTAGCACAGATACGCAGTATTTT. This sequence encodes CAISEDPGGVSTDTQYF.

This clonotype was observed a few times. V gene TRBV10-3 combines with J gene TRBJ2-7; 9 nucleotides align to TRBD2. Germline values: CDR1 ENHRY, CDR2 SYGVKD. With 6 bases clipped from V and 4 bases from J, the junction kept 7 bases outside the gene matches. This CDR3 has 14 residues. The CDR3 DNA reads as TGTGCCATCAGCGCCGGGCTAGCGGGATACGAGCAGTACTTC. Its translation is CAISAGLAGYEQYF.

The sample holds many counts of this clonotype. The V call is TRBV3-1, the J call TRBJ2-7; 8 nucleotides align to TRBD2. CDR1 LGHDT and CDR2 YNNKEL come from the germline V gene (reference sequence). Germline trimming cut 4 bases from V and 0 bases from J; bases unmatched to any gene: 5. This CDR3 is 15 amino acids long. The CDR3 protein is CASSPGGATSYEQYF. CDR3 coding DNA: TGTGCCAGCAGCCCCGGGGGGGCGACCTCCTACGAGCAGTACTTC.

Notes on this clonotype: This sequence may be a read error, since a much larger clone differs from it by one base. CDR3 amino acids: CSAGLDWEPQHF. CDR3 nucleotides: TGCAGTGCTGGGCTAGATTGGGAGCCCCAGCATTTT. The chain recombines TRBV20-1 with TRBJ1-5; D unclear. Germline V gives CDR1 DFQATT, CDR2 SNEGSKA (reference sequence). The length of the CDR3 is 12 residues. Trimming left V 5 bases short and J 8 bases short, with 13 bases between.

V and J are TRBV3-1 and TRBJ2-2, with 16 bases fitting TRBD2. The junction had 10 bases not matched to a gene; V was cut back by 4 bases and J by 5 bases. The CDR3 contains 19 residues. CDR1 LGHDT and CDR2 YNNKEL come from the germline V gene (reference sequence). CDR3 coding DNA: TGTGCCAGCAGCCTTGGCGGGACTAGCGGGAGGGCCTGGACCGGGGAGCTGTTTTTT. Encoded protein: CASSLGGTSGRAWTGELFF.

The genes are TRBV30 and TRBJ2-7; 10 bases line up with TRBD1. This CDR3 comprises 14 residues. Looked up from germline, CDR1 is GTSNPN and CDR2 is SVGIG (reference sequence). V shed 5 bases, J shed 3 bases, and the junction held 7 bases outside the gene matches. CDR3: CAWAGTGDIYEQYF. In DNA, the CDR3 is TGTGCCTGGGCCGGGACAGGGGATATCTACGAGCAGTACTTC.

This clonotype was seen ten or more times. The chain employs TRBV5-1 and TRBJ2-4; D is possibly TRBD1 (5 bases). There are 14 residues in the CDR3. Trimming took 2 bases from V and 5 from J, leaving 11 bases between them. The V gene's germline CDR1 is SGHRS and CDR2 YFSETQ. Here the CDR3 DNA reads TGCGCCAGCAGCTTATTGGACAAGGAAAACATTCAGTACTTC. Translating it yields CASSLLDKENIQYF.

V is TRBV28 and J is TRBJ1-1; no firm D call. The CDR3 length is 12 residues. From germline, CDR1 is MDHEN and CDR2 SYDVKM. The V end lost 2 bases, the J end lost 11 bases, and 12 bases lay between the germline ends. The CDR3 DNA follows: TGTGCCAGCAGTTTACCGACAATAGGGGCTTTCTTT. Translated: CASSLPTIGAFF.

The chain links TRBV6-1 to TRBJ2-1; 9 bases align to TRBD1. Germline CDR1 MNHNS, CDR2 SASEGT. The CDR3 loop spans 16 amino acids. The trim removed 8 bases at V and 5 bases at J, leaving 13 bases unmatched. For the CDR3, the DNA is TGTGCCAGCGGGGGGTCCGGGACAGGGTTAAACAATGAGCAGTTCTTC. It is translated as CASGGSGTGLNNEQFF.

Many counts were recorded for this clonotype. The chain couples TRBV6-5 to TRBJ2-3; 9 nucleotides agree with TRBD2. V lost 0 bases, J lost 2 bases, and 6 bases stayed unmatched. CDR3 length: 17 amino acids. From germline, CDR1 is MNHEY and CDR2 SVGAGI. This chain's CDR3 is CASSYSIWTSDTDTQYF. DNA for the CDR3: TGTGCCAGCAGTTACTCGATATGGACTAGCGACACAGATACGCAGTATTTT.

This chain joins TRBV29-1 and TRBJ2-3; tentatively, D is TRBD2 (6 bases). CDR3 length: 15 residues. V was cut by 7 bases and J by 0 bases, with 17 bases left in between. Germline V lookup: CDR1 SQVTM, CDR2 ANQGSEA. Written as DNA, the CDR3 is TGCAGCGGGGGGGAGAGCGCCCTAAGCACAGATACGCAGTATTTT. Protein: CSGGESALSTDTQYF.

This clonotype was counted at least ten times. J is TRBJ2-7 and V is TRBV5-5; 8 bases line up with TRBD1. The CDR3 length is 14 residues. J gave up 6 bases and V 0 bases, and 5 bases lay outside the gene matches. CDR1 and CDR2 (germline): SGHKS, YYEKEE (reference sequence). The DNA of the CDR3 is TGTGCCAGCAGCTTGGAGGACAGGGATTTCGAGCAGTACTTC. Protein: CASSLEDRDFEQYF.

This clonotype occurred many times. The chain recombines TRBV7-9 with TRBJ2-7, with D maybe TRBD1 (5 bases). The germline V gene has CDR1 SEHNR and CDR2 FQNEAQ (reference sequence). The V gene lost 5 bases and the J gene lost 6 bases, with 11 bases spanning the gap. The CDR3 is 12 amino acids. The CDR3 loop reads CASSADQGEQYF. The CDR3 DNA follows: TGTGCCAGCAGCGCCGACCAGGGCGAGCAGTACTTC.

In this sample, this clonotype turned up many times. The chain has TRBV20-1 and TRBJ2-3; TRBD2 might be the D (5 bases). The CDR3 sequence is 14 residues long. Germline-derived CDR1 and CDR2 are DFQATT and SNEGSKA (reference sequence). The ends were cut back, 0 bases at V and 7 bases at J, with 14 bases in the middle. In nucleotides, the CDR3 is TGCAGTGCTAGAGATCTCCTTGGAGGAAATACGCAGTATTTT. It specifies CSARDLLGGNTQYF.

This sequence joins TRBV12-5 and TRBJ1-4; maybe TRBD1 (5 bases). CDR1 LGHNT and CDR2 FRNRAP come from the germline V gene. The CDR3 spans 13 residues. Trimming cost V 4 bases and J 11 bases, with 14 bases left between them. In DNA, the CDR3 is TGTGCTAGTGGTTCACCCGGGGGGAAGAAACTGTTTTTT. Translated, it gives CASGSPGGKKLFF.